This TCR beta chain was recorded in a study of regulatory T cells in long-lasting Graves disease. There are a few counts of this clonotype. Its antigen remains unknown. General study results and limits: Persistent disease preferred TRBV28, TRBJ1-2 and TRBJ2-5. Persistent Graves' patients showed a TCR diversity that was lower than that of newly diagnosed ones.

V gave up 5 bases and J gave up 0 bases; unmatched junction bases: 6. Germline loops: CDR1 DFQATT, CDR2 SNEGSKA (reference sequence). The CDR3 length is 15 residues. Assembly of TCR beta libraries relied on iRepertoire HTBI primers together with Arm-PCR of CDR3 regions. Methods used by the authors: About 62 TRBV and roughly 15 TRBJ segments were identified across samples. Each CDR3 protein is one row after TCRdb ran MiXCR on the multiplex PCR reads. It is TCRdb's table, rather than the study itself, that gives the V and J calls and clone size. The data contain a few hundred thousand distinct CDR3 sequences, 23% of them singletons. Time point described: persistent/refractory GD, antithyroid drugs over 5 years with positive TRAb. PBMCs provided the RNA from which the TCR library was made. An endocrinology department in Xi'an, China, recruited the patients.

The receptor comes from a female donor with Graves disease. The sequenced sample was peripheral blood mononuclear cells (PBMCs), obtained when the disease was refractory, from a patient treated with antithyroid drugs. The chain uses TRBV20-1 and TRBJ2-3; TRBD2 agrees at 9 bases. CDR3 in DNA: TGCAGTGCTTTAGTAGCGGGAGTTAGCACAGATACGCAGTATTTT. Translating gives CSALVAGVSTDTQYF.